These T cell receptor beta chains were read from a single sample in a study of OX40 agonist ivuxolimab in advanced cancers. The protocol was immunoSEQ multiplex PCR, while the TCRdb copy is restricted to in-frame clones and leaves out a portion. The table includes tens of thousands of clones, 70% to 90% detected once. Sequenced material: CD4+ or CD8+ T cells sorted from blood, taken in a trial of the OX40 agonist ivuxolimab. The receptors were gathered from an adult with an advanced solid tumor such as melanoma, head and neck, liver or kidney cancer. Each CDR3 is given with its conserved first and last residue.

V gene,CDR3 protein
TRBV19,CASRRGGTYEQYF
TRBV4-3,CASSHDWGEYQPQHF
TRBV4-1,CASSQALLGARYGYTF
TRBV7-2,CASSLGLGRGGSYEQYF
TRBV7-2,CASTIGAGGYYEQYF
TRBV28,CASSSPGLSSGANVLTF
TRBV19,CASSGGTSGVPSYNEQFF
TRBV28,CASSFVAGSLAGELFF
TRBV5-1,CASSSGTAYGYTF
TRBV19,CASTQRGTGNSPLHF
TRBV5-1,CASSFGEDTGELFF
TRBV4-3,CASSQDWRGDSYEQYF
TRBV11-3,CASSLAWGGTSGNEQFF
TRBV7-2,CASSKQTGEETQYF
TRBV19,CASSPRRSTEAFF
TRBV4-3,CASSVTGDSPLHF
TRBV5-5,CASRPLTNEKLFF
TRBV28,CASGTSADTQYF
TRBV7-2,CASSLELRSSYEQYF
TRBV11-2,CASSFTAGANVLTF
TRBV29-1,CSVSSGRQGSGGYTF
TRBV29-1,CSVEQGPGELFF
TRBV10-2,CASSQDRGYGYTF
TRBV19,CASRPDRGLEGEQFF
TRBV2,CASSEVGPSGQPQHF
TRBV5-1,CASSSTAGTGRTEAFF
TRBV7-9,CASSLTGLNTEAFF
TRBV29-1,CSAGQGLSTEAFF
TRBV5-1,CASSLADNSNYGYTF
TRBV19,CASSILDRNEQFF
TRBV7-3,CASSLRVAPDTQYF
TRBV5-8,CATRHRFTDTQYF
TRBV7-2,CATTSGGAWDTQYF
TRBV6-5,CASRGQGKNYGYTF
TRBV5-1,CASSPLQGIRNEQFF
TRBV18,CASSPSTLAGEHEQYF
TRBV7-6,CASSQPGQGTDTQYF
TRBV19,CASRVQVSSYNEQFF
TRBV7-9,CASSSDRGVTYEQYF
TRBV18,CASSEGQGNTGELFF
TRBV7-8,CASSGTSGSYEQYF
TRBV18,CASSSSGARETQYF
TRBV6-1,CASSAGSSYNEQFF
TRBV7-8,CASSPDRAETQYF
TRBV6-6,CASSSRDRGYEQYF
TRBV29-1,CSVDRGQNIQYF
TRBV30,CAWRLKEFRGMNTEAFF
TRBV6-6,CASSYLVRSNTEAFF
TRBV7-9,CASSFQEPDEFF
TRBV6-5,CASSTLIYRNTEAFF
TRBV29-1,CSTTTGPGCNQPQHF
TRBV2,CASNLDRGGADTQYF
TRBV11-1,CASSLGGNSPLHF
TRBV4-3,CASSQDSDNEKLFF
TRBV5-1,CASMPGTGIYNYGYTF
TRBV7-9,CASSPPGLRYNEQFF
TRBV7-2,CASSLGLGNTDTQYF
TRBV18,CASSGTPQETQYF